This passage covers 27 T cell receptor beta chains from one sample sequenced in a study of response to subunit inactivated influenza vaccine. A single record per CDR3 protein comes from TCRdb applying MiXCR to the RT-PCR reads. The table has around 520,000 distinct CDR3 sequences, approximately 12% seen once; the top ten hold roughly 10%. Sample: PBMCs from blood, taken on the day of vaccination. Receptor source: a man aged 50 to 59 who received an inactivated influenza vaccine.

In this sample, this clonotype turned up a few times. CDR3 DNA: TGCAGCGTTGTAAGGCAGGGGGACACCGGGGAGCTGTTTTTT. Translated, it gives CSVVRQGDTGELFF. The chain employs TRBV29-1 and TRBJ2-2; 7 bases agree with TRBD1. This CDR3 has 14 amino acids. The trim removed 4 bases at V and 3 bases at J, leaving 5 bases unmatched. The germline gives CDR1 SQVTM, CDR2 ANQGSEA.

This clonotype has a handful of counts. This rearrangement joins TRBV20-1 to TRBJ1-1; TRBD1 matches 10 bases. Looked up from germline, CDR1 is DFQATT and CDR2 is SNEGSKA (reference sequence). CDR3 length: 15 amino acids. Germline trimming cut 1 base from V and 5 bases from J; bases unmatched to any gene: 7. The DNA for the CDR3 is TGCAGTGCTAGAGGTTTGACAGGGGGCGGAACTGAAGCTTTCTTT. Translation gives CSARGLTGGGTEAFF.

This clonotype was observed a handful of times. A junction end diverges from the germline sequence, so it may reflect a read error. The V and J genes are TRBV12-3 or TRBV12-4 and TRBJ1-1, with D possibly being TRBD1 (5 bases). The CDR3 is 14 amino acids. The CDR3 is CASSSREGRTEAFF. The CDR3 nucleotides are TGTGCCAGTAGTTCTAGGGAGGGGAGAACTGAAGCTTTCTTT.

The chain couples TRBV2 to TRBJ1-2, with 8 bases matching TRBD1. The CDR3 runs 16 residues. CDR1 and CDR2 (germline): SNHLY, FYNNEI. V lost 6 bases and J lost 2; bases outside the gene matches: 11. The CDR3 sequence: CASRGGQGPTNYGYTF. DNA of the CDR3: TGTGCCAGCAGGGGTGGACAGGGACCGACAAACTATGGCTACACCTTC.

In this sample, this clonotype turned up a few times. J is TRBJ2-1 and V is TRBV18; D unclear. This CDR3 has 13 amino acids. V shed 0 bases and J shed 9 bases, with 9 bases lying between them. Germline V CDR1 and CDR2: KGHSH, LQKENI. The CDR3 region has the DNA TGTGCCAGCTCACCACCGAGTATCAGTGAGCAGTTCTTC. Translating it yields CASSPPSISEQFF.

This clonotype has only a few counts. The chain employs TRBV4-2 and TRBJ2-3; D might be TRBD1 (6 bases). Germline lookup yields CDR1 LGHNA and CDR2 YNFKEQ. With 0 bases removed from V and 2 bases from J, the gap between germline ends came to 9 bases. This CDR3 comprises 15 residues. The CDR3 loop is CASSQDGDITDTQYF. In DNA, the CDR3 is TGTGCCAGCAGCCAAGATGGGGACATCACAGATACGCAGTATTTT.

A single count supports this clonotype. V is TRBV7-6 and J is TRBJ2-7; TRBD1 matches 8 bases. Per the germline V gene, CDR1 is SGHVS and CDR2 is FNYEAQ. This CDR3 comprises 15 residues. Unmatched junction bases numbered 9, after V lost 4 bases and J lost 4 bases. CDR3 DNA sequence: TGTGCCAGCAGCTCATACACAGGGGGACTGTACGAGCAGTACTTC. Its translation is CASSSYTGGLYEQYF. Combining the CDR3 with reference TRBV7-6 and TRBJ2-7 gives the whole variable domain GAGVSQSPRYKVTKRGQDVALRCDPISGHVSLYWYRQALGQGPEFLTYFNYEAQQDKSGLPNDRFSAERPEGSISTLTIQRTEQRDSAMYRCASSSYTGGLYEQYFGPGTRLTVT.

This clonotype was seen a handful of times. The rearrangement uses TRBV6-5 and TRBJ2-5, with 9 bases fitting TRBD1. The V gene end was trimmed by 0 bases and the J gene end by 3 bases; junction bases not matched to a gene: 8. Germline CDR1 is MNHEY and CDR2 is SVGAGI. The CDR3 totals 17 residues. The CDR3 nucleotides are TGTGCCAGCAGTTACTCGATTACAGGGGGCGAAAAAGAGACCCAGTACTTC. Translation: CASSYSITGGEKETQYF.

This clonotype was detected a few times. The chain has TRBV24-1 and TRBJ2-1; D unresolved. V was pared by 4 bases and J by 4 bases, with 10 bases between. CDR3 length: 14 residues. Germline-derived CDR1 and CDR2 are KGHDR and SFDVKD. CDR3: CATSEPDGYNEQFF. Here the CDR3 DNA reads TGTGCCACCAGTGAGCCGGACGGTTACAATGAGCAGTTCTTC.

This clonotype turned up a few times. DNA for the CDR3: TGCGCCAGCACCTCCGGGACAGGATTAACCTACAATGAGCAGTTCTTC. It encodes CASTSGTGLTYNEQFF. The chain links TRBV10-2 to TRBJ2-1, with 8 bases aligning to TRBD1. Germline V CDR1 and CDR2: WSHSY, SAAADI. CDR3 length equals 16 residues. V trimming: 7 bases; J trimming: 2 bases; junction bases outside the gene matches: 10.

This clonotype has only a few counts. The chain has TRBV5-6 and TRBJ1-1, with TRBD1 as a possible D gene (6 bases). Trimming took 0 bases from V and 5 from J, leaving 17 bases between them. CDR1 is SGHDT, CDR2 YYEEEE, per germline. CDR3 length: 16 amino acids. CDR3 DNA sequence: TGTGCCAGCAGCTTGGCCGTGATGGGGGGCTGGACTGAAGCTTTCTTT. The encoded protein is CASSLAVMGGWTEAFF.

V usage is TRBV30 and J usage is TRBJ2-1; the D is unclear. CDR1 GTSNPN and CDR2 SVGIG come from the germline V gene (reference sequence). CDR3 length: 13 amino acids. V was clipped by 4 bases and J by 6 bases, with 13 bases between them. DNA for the CDR3: TGTGCCTGGAAAATAGACTTCGGCAATGAGCAGTTCTTC. It yields the protein CAWKIDFGNEQFF.

This clonotype was detected ten times or more. The chain has TRBV27 and TRBJ2-1; a weak D match, TRBD1 (6 bases). The CDR3 has 15 residues. The V gene's germline CDR1 is MNHEY and CDR2 SMNVEV (reference sequence). Between the trimmed V and J ends, which lost 5 bases and 7 bases, there was a span of 18 bases. For the CDR3, the DNA is TGTGCCAGCAGTCCCTCCCCGGACAGTCGGAATGAGCAGTTCTTC. The encoded protein is CASSPSPDSRNEQFF.

This clonotype was seen repeatedly, ten times or more. The chain has TRBV24-1 and TRBJ1-2; 12 nucleotides agree with TRBD1. In germline, CDR1 is KGHDR, CDR2 SFDVKD. With V trimmed by 4 bases and J by 7 bases, 3 bases remained unmatched. The length of the CDR3 is 14 residues. Written as DNA, the CDR3 is TGTGCCACCAGTGAAGGGACAGGGGGCCCTGGCTACACCTTC. Protein product: CATSEGTGGPGYTF.

V is TRBV5-1 and J is TRBJ2-3; the match to TRBD2 covers 8 bases. Germline lookup yields CDR1 SGHRS and CDR2 YFSETQ. The CDR3 loop spans 16 amino acids. V trimming: 4 bases; J trimming: 1 base; junction bases outside the gene matches: 8. The chain's CDR3 is CASSPRGRGGTDTQYF. CDR3 bases: TGCGCCAGCAGCCCCCGAGGGCGGGGGGGCACAGATACGCAGTATTTT.

This clonotype was detected only a few times. The genes are TRBV11-2 and TRBJ2-1; 7 nucleotides align to TRBD2. The CDR3 is 16 residues long. The trim removed 4 bases at V and 1 base at J, leaving 7 bases unmatched. Germline lookup yields CDR1 SGHAT and CDR2 FQNNGV. Written as DNA, the CDR3 is TGTGCCAGCAGCTCTGTAAGCGGGGAATCCTACAATGAGCAGTTCTTC. As protein: CASSSVSGESYNEQFF.

The chain has TRBV27 and TRBJ1-1; possibly TRBD1 for D (5 bases). The germline gives CDR1 MNHEY, CDR2 SMNVEV (reference sequence). There are 13 residues in the CDR3. Trimming stripped 6 bases from V and 7 bases from J, with 15 bases between. The CDR3 spells CASSYPGGFEAFF. The CDR3 DNA is TGTGCCAGCAGCTACCCTGGGGGTTTTGAAGCTTTCTTT.

The chain links TRBV6-1 to TRBJ2-2; 9 bases match TRBD2. V dropped 6 bases and J dropped 7; count of bases not matched to a gene: 6. The CDR3 sequence is 14 residues long. Per germline, CDR1 MNHNS and CDR2 SASEGT. The CDR3 DNA follows: TGTGCCAGCAGAACTAGCGGGCCTGACGGGGAGCTGTTTTTT. Amino acid sequence: CASRTSGPDGELFF.

The gene calls are TRBV27 and TRBJ2-1; TRBD2 aligns across 9 bases. This CDR3 is built from 17 residues. Unmatched junction bases numbered 14, after V lost 2 bases and J lost 9 bases. From germline, CDR1 is MNHEY and CDR2 SMNVEV (reference sequence). The CDR3 sequence is CASSLNPGVAGVAEQFF. In DNA, the CDR3 is TGTGCCAGCAGTTTAAATCCCGGGGTAGCGGGGGTTGCTGAGCAGTTCTTC.

This clonotype was detected only a few times. This sequence joins TRBV19 and TRBJ2-7; TRBD2 is a possible D gene (5 bases). Germline loops: CDR1 LNHDA, CDR2 SQIVND (reference sequence). The ends were cut back, 3 bases at V and 3 bases at J, with 18 bases in the middle. This CDR3 has 16 residues. The CDR3 loop is CASSIRRGGTLYEQYF. The CDR3 nucleotides are TGTGCCAGTAGTATTCGTCGTGGAGGCACACTCTACGAGCAGTACTTC.

The sample holds one count of this clonotype. The chain carries TRBV29-1 and TRBJ2-3; TRBD1 matches at 8 bases. CDR3 length: 15 residues. Germline V lookup: CDR1 SQVTM, CDR2 ANQGSEA. V dropped 6 bases and J dropped 1; count of bases not matched to a gene: 9. In DNA form, the CDR3 reads TGCAGCGTCACCCGGGACAGGCCAGGCACAGATACGCAGTATTTT. Amino acids: CSVTRDRPGTDTQYF.

Many counts were recorded for this clonotype. The chain combines TRBV12-3 or TRBV12-4 with TRBJ1-2; 7 nucleotides align to TRBD1. The CDR3 loop spans 13 amino acids. V trimming: 6 bases; J trimming: 6 bases; junction bases outside the gene matches: 7. The CDR3 DNA reads TGTGCCAGCAGAACGACAGGGTTGCATGGCTACACCTTC. Translated, it gives CASRTTGLHGYTF.

The rearrangement joins TRBV12-3 or TRBV12-4 to TRBJ1-5; 8 positions match TRBD1. V lost 6 bases and J lost 7; bases outside the gene matches: 11. The CDR3 loop spans 15 amino acids. The CDR3 region is CASRQGTGGGQPQHF. The CDR3 DNA follows: TGTGCCAGCAGACAAGGGACAGGAGGCGGACAGCCCCAGCATTTT.

This chain connects TRBV12-3 or TRBV12-4 to TRBJ2-1; possible D gene TRBD2, 7 bases. V lost 7 bases and J lost 4, with 23 bases in between. The length of the CDR3 is 17 residues. CDR3 amino acids: CASNGPGGGLGYNEQFF. CDR3 in DNA: TGTGCCAGCAACGGCCCGGGGGGCGGACTTGGTTACAATGAGCAGTTCTTC.

The chain combines TRBV5-6 with TRBJ2-5; 11 bases align to TRBD2. J lost 0 bases, V lost 5 bases, and 3 bases had no gene match. Germline V gene data show CDR1 as SGHDT and CDR2 as YYEEEE. The CDR3 has 15 amino acids. The CDR3 nucleotides read TGTGCCAGCAGACTAGCGGGGGACTACCAAGAGACCCAGTACTTC. As protein: CASRLAGDYQETQYF.

This clonotype was counted at least ten times. This chain connects TRBV20-1 to TRBJ2-1, with D perhaps given as TRBD1 or TRBD2 (10 bases each). V was cut by 6 bases and J by 7 bases, with 25 bases left in between. CDR1 DFQATT and CDR2 SNEGSKA come from the germline V gene (reference sequence). CDR3 length equals 16 residues. CDR3 in amino acids: CSAEEIAGGQGNEQFF. DNA for the CDR3: TGCAGTGCCGAGGAAATAGCGGGGGGACAGGGGAATGAGCAGTTCTTC.

Many counts were recorded for this clonotype. The V call is TRBV7-2, the J call TRBJ1-1, with unresolved D. Between the trimmed V and J ends, which lost 4 bases and 4 bases, there was a span of 13 bases. This CDR3 has 14 amino acids. Germline assignment: CDR1 SGHTA and CDR2 FQGNSA. CDR3 sequence (DNA): TGTGCCAGCAGCTCCCATCGCAGGAGCACTGAAGCTTTCTTT. Translating it yields CASSSHRRSTEAFF. Complete variable domain (other parts from reference TRBV7-2 and TRBJ1-1): GAGVSQSPSNKVTEKGKDVELRCDPISGHTALYWYRQSLGQGLEFLIYFQGNSAPDKSGLPSDRFSAERTGGSVSTLTIQRTQQEDSAVYLCASSSHRRSTEAFFGQGTRLTVV.